This entry is about one T cell receptor beta chain. This sample is drawn from a study of T-cell memory formation after mild COVID-19. MiXCR, applied by TCRdb to the 5' RACE reads, yields one record per CDR3 protein. Of approximately 88,000 distinct CDR3 sequences in the sample, approximately 25% were seen once. The source of this sequence is a man between 18 and 35 years old who had mild COVID-19 (a few samples of this study predate the infection). Cell type and time point are not known. Sequencing used PBMCs or a T cell subset sorted from them (not recorded which).

This chain's CDR3 is CAIWKPSGGPNYGYTF. The CDR3 DNA reads as TGTGCCATCTGGAAGCCTTCCGGGGGACCTAACTATGGCTACACCTTC. This chain connects TRBV10-3 to TRBJ1-2; D might be TRBD1 (5 bases). CDR1 and CDR2 (germline): ENHRY, SYGVKD. V lost 8 bases to trimming and J lost 0 bases, with 19 bases between them. There are 16 residues in the CDR3.